The 18 T cell receptor beta chains below come from one sample, sequenced in a study of T cells after posttransplantation cyclophosphamide. Using immunoSEQ multiplex PCR, the repertoire was profiled, and TCRdb retains in-frame clones only, with some absent. The sample shows fewer than 30,000 clones, roughly 83% of them seen only once. The sample taken for sequencing was PBMCs. Source of these receptors: a woman aged 60-75 years with a blood cancer, CMV-positive, and with a related stem cell donor.

The J gene is TRBJ1-2, the V gene TRBV10-2; 7 bases line up with TRBD1. Germline lookup yields CDR1 WSHSY and CDR2 SAAADI. Unmatched junction bases numbered 4, after V lost 4 bases and J lost 2 bases. This CDR3 is built from 14 residues. The CDR3 bases are TGCGCCAGCAGTGTTAAGGGGGCAAACTATGGCTACACCTTC. This sequence encodes CASSVKGANYGYTF.

V usage is TRBV2 and J usage is TRBJ2-1; 11 bases match TRBD2. The CDR3 totals 15 residues. Losses at the gene ends were 6 bases for V and 7 bases for J; bases not matched to a gene: 8. Germline loops: CDR1 SNHLY, CDR2 FYNNEI. The CDR3: CASRSGTSGLNEQFF. The CDR3, as DNA: TGTGCCAGCAGGTCCGGGACTAGCGGTCTGAATGAGCAGTTCTTC.

The chain links TRBV29-1 to TRBJ1-5; tentatively, D is TRBD1 (5 bases). The germline V gene encodes CDR1 SQVTM and CDR2 ANQGSEA. The V end lost 4 bases, the J end lost 2 bases, and 15 bases lay between the germline ends. The CDR3 totals 15 residues. CDR3 residues: CSVGTRGIGNQPQHF. CDR3 coding DNA: TGCAGCGTTGGAACGCGGGGCATCGGCAATCAGCCCCAGCATTTT.

The rearrangement links TRBV5-4 to TRBJ2-2; TRBD1 might be the D (5 bases). Deletions cut 3 bases from V and 6 bases from J, with 27 bases between. This CDR3 comprises 19 residues. Germline V gives CDR1 SGHNT, CDR2 YYREEE (reference sequence). The CDR3 region is CASSSVPIGRQGFPGELFF. CDR3 DNA: TGTGCCAGCAGCTCGGTCCCCATTGGGCGGCAGGGTTTTCCCGGGGAGCTGTTTTTT.

The V call is TRBV5-4, the J call TRBJ1-5, with 8 nucleotides matching TRBD1. Trimming took 4 bases from V and 5 from J; bases not matched to a gene: 5. CDR3 length equals 14 residues. Germline V lookup: CDR1 SGHNT, CDR2 YYREEE (reference sequence). The CDR3 DNA follows: TGTGCCAGCAGCGCCGACAGGGGCCATCAGCCCCAGCATTTT. It translates to CASSADRGHQPQHF.

The rearrangement joins TRBV13 to TRBJ2-6; 11 bases line up with TRBD2. Germline assignment: CDR1 PRHDT and CDR2 FYEKMQ (reference sequence). The CDR3 spans 20 residues. V gave up 6 bases and J gave up 0 bases; unmatched junction bases: 13. DNA of the CDR3: TGTGCCAGCAGGGGGGGGACTAGCGGAAACTCCTTCTCTGGGGCCAACGTCCTGACTTTC. Its translation: CASRGGTSGNSFSGANVLTF. The complete variable domain, with remaining parts taken from reference TRBV13 and TRBJ2-6, reads AAGVIQSPRHLIKEKRETATLKCYPIPRHDTVYWYQQGPGQDPQFLISFYEKMQSDKGSIPDRFSAQQFSDYHSELNMSSLELGDSALYFCASRGGTSGNSFSGANVLTFGAGSRLTVL.

The J gene is TRBJ2-5, the V gene TRBV9; 8 bases fit TRBD1. Germline CDR1 is SGDLS and CDR2 is YYNGEE. Trimming took 0 bases from V and 5 from J; bases not matched to a gene: 12. The CDR3 runs 17 residues. CDR3 region: CASSVGAGGHIPETQYF. The CDR3 DNA reads TGTGCCAGCAGCGTAGGTGCAGGGGGCCATATCCCGGAGACCCAGTACTTC.

The chain couples TRBV27 to TRBJ2-1, with D possibly being TRBD2 (6 bases). The germline V gene has CDR1 MNHEY and CDR2 SMNVEV (reference sequence). The CDR3 has 17 residues. Trimming took off 7 bases at V and 0 bases at J, with 19 bases between the two ends. The CDR3 DNA is TGTGCCAGCACTCGTCACGGGGTAGCGGCCTCCTACAATGAGCAGTTCTTC. It encodes CASTRHGVAASYNEQFF.

The chain carries TRBV5-4 and TRBJ2-7, with 11 nucleotides matching TRBD2. Germline V gene sequence: CDR1 SGHNT, CDR2 YYREEE (reference sequence). The CDR3 runs to 15 residues. V gave up 3 bases and J gave up 6 bases; unmatched junction bases: 8. CDR3 DNA: TGTGCCAGCAGCTCCCCACTAGCGGGAGTACGCGAGCAGTACTTC. Its translation: CASSSPLAGVREQYF.

The CDR3 DNA reads as TGTGCCAGCACAAACAGGGGGCGATCCACCGGGGAGCTGTTTTTT. Translation: CASTNRGRSTGELFF. The V call is TRBV5-4, the J call TRBJ2-2, with 9 bases lining up with TRBD1. The V segment lost 6 bases and the J segment 4 bases; nucleotides outside the gene matches: 7. The germline V gene has CDR1 SGHNT and CDR2 YYREEE (reference sequence). The CDR3 loop spans 15 amino acids.

This rearrangement joins TRBV19 to TRBJ2-1, with TRBD1 matching 9 bases. After removal of 7 bases from V and 5 bases from J, the junction contained 6 bases not matched to a gene. The CDR3 runs 14 residues. Germline-derived CDR1 and CDR2 are LNHDA and SQIVND (reference sequence). The CDR3 sequence is CASNTGQGNNEQFF. As DNA, the CDR3 is TGTGCCAGTAATACTGGACAGGGGAACAATGAGCAGTTCTTC.

This clone has just one count. In DNA form, the CDR3 reads TGTGCCAGCAGTGAGTTCAGGACTGGGACCTACAATGAGCAGTTCTTC. Translation gives CASSEFRTGTYNEQFF. This sequence joins TRBV2 and TRBJ2-1, with D tentatively TRBD2 (5 bases). There are 16 residues in the CDR3. Trimming removed 3 bases at V and 2 bases at J, with 14 bases between. Germline loops: CDR1 SNHLY, CDR2 FYNNEI. The full variable domain, completed using reference TRBV2 and TRBJ2-1, is EPEVTQTPSHQVTQMGQEVILRCVPISNHLYFYWYRQILGQKVEFLVSFYNNEISEKSEIFDDQFSVERPDGSNFTLKIRSTKLEDSAMYFCASSEFRTGTYNEQFFGPGTRLTVL.

This chain links TRBV2 with TRBJ2-1, with a possible D match to TRBD1 (6 bases). CDR1 and CDR2 (germline): SNHLY, FYNNEI. Trimming stripped 4 bases from V and 6 bases from J, with 10 bases between. The length of the CDR3 is 13 residues. CDR3 region: CASSGKGVNEQFF. In nucleotides, the CDR3 is TGTGCCAGCAGTGGAAAGGGGGTCAATGAGCAGTTCTTC.

The gene calls are TRBV27 and TRBJ2-1; D is uncertain. Per the germline V gene, CDR1 is MNHEY and CDR2 is SMNVEV (reference sequence). CDR3 length equals 15 residues. V was cut by 2 bases and J by 4 bases, with 12 bases left in between. The CDR3 spells CASSLPHREYNEQFF. The CDR3 DNA sequence: TGTGCCAGCAGTTTACCCCACCGTGAGTACAATGAGCAGTTCTTC.

The chain couples TRBV7-2 to TRBJ2-3; tentative D call: TRBD1 (6 bases). Trimming took 2 bases from V and 5 from J, leaving 17 bases between them. From germline, CDR1 is SGHTA and CDR2 FQGNSA. This CDR3 contains 16 residues. The CDR3 is CASSLRDTARQDTQYF. CDR3 nucleotide sequence: TGTGCCAGCAGCTTAAGGGACACCGCTAGACAAGATACGCAGTATTTT.

The V gene is TRBV7-9, the J gene TRBJ2-1; 9 bases are a match to TRBD2. V dropped 4 bases and J dropped 7; count of bases not matched to a gene: 5. CDR1 SEHNR and CDR2 FQNEAQ come from the germline V gene (reference sequence). The CDR3 has 14 residues. The CDR3 DNA reads TGTGCCAGCAGCTCCGGGACTAGCAGGAATGAGCAGTTCTTC. It is translated as CASSSGTSRNEQFF.

This clone was seen once. The CDR3, as DNA: TGTGCCAGCAGCGCGGGACTCCAGGGGGCTACGAACACCGGGGAGCTGTTTTTT. Translation: CASSAGLQGATNTGELFF. This chain joins TRBV5-4 and TRBJ2-2; 8 bases fit TRBD1. The CDR3 covers 18 residues. Per the germline V gene, CDR1 is SGHNT and CDR2 is YYREEE (reference sequence). V gave up 4 bases and J gave up 0 bases; unmatched junction bases: 11.

In its sample, this clone was seen a few times. This chain joins TRBV19 and TRBJ1-3, with D tentatively TRBD1 (6 bases). The CDR3 is 15 residues long. With 4 bases removed from V and 4 bases from J, the gap between germline ends came to 14 bases. Germline V CDR1 and CDR2: LNHDA, SQIVND (reference sequence). This CDR3 reads CASSSTGTYGNTIYF. As DNA, the CDR3 is TGTGCCAGTAGTAGTACAGGGACGTACGGAAACACCATATATTTT.